One and the same sample provided the 21 T cell receptor beta chains below, sequenced in a study of post-analysis software for immune sequencing data. Prepared TCR beta cDNA libraries contained unique molecular identifiers. TCRdb redid the calling of the PCR reads with MiXCR, one entry per CDR3 protein. Here the sample spans about 760,000 distinct CDR3 sequences, around 27% being singletons. What these receptors recognize is not known. Overall study results and limits: There were five TRBV segments more frequent in patients than controls, and TRBV5-6, TRBV5-1 and TRBV20-1 were among them.

Sequenced sample: blood. The source of these receptors is a girl aged 10-17 years with multiple sclerosis.

The sample holds one count of this clonotype. The chain combines TRBV6-5 with TRBJ2-1; 7 bases agree with TRBD1. V was pared by 7 bases and J by 10 bases, with 4 bases of the junction left unmatched. This CDR3 region has 11 residues. Germline CDR1 and CDR2: MNHEY and SVGAGI. CDR3 protein: CASKGGVEQFF. CDR3 in DNA: TGTGCCAGCAAAGGGGGCGTCGAGCAGTTCTTC.

The chain has TRBV27 and TRBJ2-1, with 9 positions matching TRBD1. Germline-derived CDR1 and CDR2 are MNHEY and SMNVEV (reference sequence). V lost 7 bases and J lost 7; bases outside the gene matches: 8. This CDR3 has 14 amino acids. CDR3 DNA sequence: TGTGCCAGCACACACCCGGGACAGGGTAATGAGCAGTTCTTC. This gives the protein CASTHPGQGNEQFF.

This clonotype has a handful of counts. The genes are TRBV29-1 and TRBJ2-4; D is possibly TRBD2 (6 bases). CDR1 and CDR2 from the germline V gene are SQVTM and ANQGSEA. Trimming took off 2 bases at V and 13 bases at J, with 24 bases between the two ends. This CDR3 spans 15 amino acids. The DNA for the CDR3 is TGCAGCGTTGAAATTGGCCGGGAGATAAGCCGAGAGCAGTACTTC. Translation gives CSVEIGREISREQYF.

This clonotype was seen many times. The chain is built from TRBV5-1 and TRBJ2-1; a possible D gene is TRBD1 (6 bases). Trimming stripped 0 bases from V and 2 bases from J, with 9 bases between. Looked up from germline, CDR1 is SGHRS and CDR2 is YFSETQ. This CDR3 is 15 amino acids long. The CDR3 loop is CASSLDRATYNEQFF. CDR3 in DNA: TGCGCCAGCAGCTTGGACAGGGCGACCTACAATGAGCAGTTCTTC. Together with reference TRBV5-1 and TRBJ2-1, the CDR3 gives the full variable domain: KAGVTQTPRYLIKTRGQQVTLSCSPISGHRSVSWYQQTPGQGLQFLFEYFSETQRNKGNFPGRFSGRQFSNSRSEMNVSTLELGDSALYLCASSLDRATYNEQFFGPGTRLTVL.

The gene calls are TRBV6-5 and TRBJ2-7; 9 bases are a match to TRBD1. The J segment lost 0 bases and the V segment lost 5 bases, leaving 8 bases of the junction unmatched. CDR3 length: 16 residues. Germline V CDR1 and CDR2: MNHEY, SVGAGI. Here the CDR3 reads CASSRTGTGHSYEQYF. Here the CDR3 DNA reads TGTGCCAGCAGTCGGACCGGGACAGGGCACTCCTACGAGCAGTACTTC.

The J gene is TRBJ2-3, the V gene TRBV20-1; D gene uncertain. The CDR3 contains 14 residues. Trimming shortened V by 0 bases and J by 2 bases, and 9 bases separated the two germline ends. Looked up from germline, CDR1 is DFQATT and CDR2 is SNEGSKA (reference sequence). This CDR3 reads CSARDPALTDTQYF. The CDR3 DNA follows: TGCAGTGCTAGAGATCCAGCTCTCACAGATACGCAGTATTTT.

This clonotype has a handful of counts. The chain uses TRBV2 and TRBJ1-1; D is unresolved. Germline V lookup: CDR1 SNHLY, CDR2 FYNNEI. Trimming took off 8 bases at V and 2 bases at J, with 12 bases between the two ends. This CDR3 spans 13 amino acids. In nucleotides, the CDR3 is TGTGCCAGCCCACAGACGTTTAACACTGAAGCTTTCTTT. Protein sequence: CASPQTFNTEAFF. Looking up the rest from reference TRBV2 and TRBJ1-1 gives the full variable domain: EPEVTQTPSHQVTQMGQEVILRCVPISNHLYFYWYRQILGQKVEFLVSFYNNEISEKSEIFDDQFSVERPDGSNFTLKIRSTKLEDSAMYFCASPQTFNTEAFFGQGTRLTVV.

In its sample, this clonotype was seen a few times. The J gene is TRBJ2-1, the V gene TRBV29-1, with 8 bases matching TRBD2. Germline V CDR1 and CDR2: SQVTM, ANQGSEA. The V segment lost 4 bases and the J segment 7 bases; nucleotides outside the gene matches: 9. CDR3 length equals 14 residues. The CDR3 sequence is CSVGSGGPTNEQFF. The CDR3 DNA is TGCAGCGTTGGGTCGGGAGGGCCCACGAATGAGCAGTTCTTC.

This clonotype occurred a few times. V and J are TRBV10-3 and TRBJ1-4, with D perhaps TRBD1 (6 bases). Germline CDR1 and CDR2: ENHRY and SYGVKD. Trimming took off 11 bases at V and 4 bases at J, with 20 bases between the two ends. The CDR3 has 15 residues. CDR3 sequence: CASGTTGGLNEKLFF. The CDR3 coding sequence is TGTGCCTCGGGAACGACCGGGGGCCTTAATGAAAAACTGTTTTTT.

The chain carries TRBV7-2 and TRBJ2-5, with a possible D match to TRBD2 (6 bases). The CDR3 is 16 residues long. Germline V gene lookup returns CDR1 SGHTA and CDR2 FQGNSA. Trimming left V 2 bases short and J 1 base short, with 14 bases between. The CDR3 DNA reads as TGTGCCAGCAGCTTAACGGGGCGGAGGGCCCAAGAGACCCAGTACTTC. As protein: CASSLTGRRAQETQYF.

This clonotype was counted a few times. V and J are TRBV14 and TRBJ2-1; D is uncertain. This CDR3 has 17 residues. The V and J ends lost 4 bases and 1 base respectively, with 17 bases between them. Germline V CDR1 and CDR2: SGHDN, FVKESK. CDR3 bases: TGTGCCAGCAGCCGCCTTACCCCCAGGTCGTCCTACAATGAGCAGTTCTTC. This translates into CASSRLTPRSSYNEQFF.

This clonotype was seen a handful of times. The chain couples TRBV4-3 to TRBJ1-2; no definite D call. Trimming cost V 4 bases and J 3 bases, with 9 bases left between them. The CDR3 loop spans 13 amino acids. Germline CDR1 reads LGHNA; CDR2 reads YSLEER. The CDR3 region is CASSPYGDYGYTF. Written as DNA, the CDR3 is TGCGCCAGCAGCCCCTATGGTGACTATGGCTACACCTTC.

The chain joins TRBV28 to TRBJ1-1, with D possibly being TRBD1 (5 bases). The CDR3 contains 14 residues. CDR1 is MDHEN, CDR2 SYDVKM, per germline. Trimming pared 6 bases from V and 5 bases from J, leaving 16 bases between. CDR3 sequence reads: CASSLYRLRTEAFF. The CDR3 DNA reads TGTGCCAGCAGCCTCTACAGGTTGCGTACTGAAGCTTTCTTT.

Ten or more counts support this clonotype. The chain has TRBV28 and TRBJ2-1, with a tentative D call TRBD2 (6 bases). With 10 bases removed from V and 7 bases from J, the gap between germline ends came to 17 bases. The germline CDR1 and CDR2 sequences are MDHEN and SYDVKM. The CDR3 is 13 amino acids. CDR3 bases: TGTGCCACCGACGGACGGAGGGGTAATGAGCAGTTCTTC. Translation gives CATDGRRGNEQFF.

This clonotype was detected only a few times. The rearrangement uses TRBV7-8 and TRBJ2-3; TRBD2 agrees at 9 bases. CDR3 length: 19 residues. Looked up from germline, CDR1 is SGHVS and CDR2 is FQNEAQ. The junction had 19 bases not matched to a gene; V was cut back by 3 bases and J by 6 bases. CDR3 in amino acids: CASSFTAIAGAKNLDTQYF. DNA of the CDR3: TGTGCCAGCAGCTTCACGGCGATAGCGGGGGCCAAAAATCTCGATACGCAGTATTTT.

The genes are TRBV12-3 or TRBV12-4 and TRBJ2-7; D not resolved. The J call is doubtful: the DNA matches TRBJ2-5 better. The CDR3 consists of 14 residues. As DNA, the CDR3 is TGTGCCAGCAGTTTAGGGGCCCTCGTGGAGACCCAGTACTTC. Its translation is CASSLGALVETQYF.

This sequence joins TRBV7-9 and TRBJ2-5; TRBD2 aligns across 11 bases. CDR3 length: 15 residues. Looked up from germline, CDR1 is SEHNR and CDR2 is FQNEAQ (reference sequence). The J segment lost 2 bases and the V segment lost 11 bases, leaving 10 bases of the junction unmatched. The CDR3 loop is CAGTPGLADQETQYF. The CDR3 DNA sequence: TGTGCCGGAACCCCGGGACTAGCGGATCAAGAGACCCAGTACTTC.

The chain couples TRBV5-1 to TRBJ2-1, with 13 nucleotides matching TRBD2. V gave up 4 bases and J gave up 1 base; unmatched junction bases: 8. Germline V gene lookup returns CDR1 SGHRS and CDR2 YFSETQ. The CDR3 totals 18 residues. This chain's CDR3 is CASSGTSGGVTSYNEQFF. CDR3 in DNA: TGCGCCAGCAGCGGTACTAGCGGGGGGGTTACTTCCTACAATGAGCAGTTCTTC.

The V and J genes are TRBV12-3 or TRBV12-4 and TRBJ2-1; D is unresolved. Trimming took off 6 bases at V and 5 bases at J, with 11 bases between the two ends. The CDR3 is made up of 13 amino acids. In DNA, the CDR3 is TGTGCCAGCAGCCGAAAACCCAACAATGAGCAGTTCTTC. Protein product: CASSRKPNNEQFF.

The table lists this clonotype with a few counts. The chain employs TRBV19 and TRBJ2-1, with 9 bases fitting TRBD2. The CDR3 is 16 residues long. The germline CDR1 and CDR2 sequences are LNHDA and SQIVND (reference sequence). V lost 5 bases, J lost 2 bases, and 7 bases stayed unmatched. The CDR3 loop is CASSSPTSGPYNEQFF. DNA for the CDR3: TGTGCCAGTAGTTCCCCGACTAGCGGACCCTACAATGAGCAGTTCTTC.

The V gene is TRBV6-5, the J gene TRBJ1-1; TRBD1 is a possible D gene (5 bases). V was shortened by 5 bases and J by 6 bases, with 16 bases between the two germline ends. The CDR3 contains 14 residues. Germline CDR1 reads MNHEY; CDR2 reads SVGAGI. The CDR3 region has the DNA TGTGCCAGCAGTCCTGCGGGCCTGGGGGCTGAAGCTTTCTTT. Protein product: CASSPAGLGAEAFF.